Listed here are 27 T cell receptor beta chains from one sample, sequenced in a study of blood T cell repertoires in COVID-19. The table came from immunoSEQ multiplex PCR; TCRdb's copy has only in-frame clones and leaves some out. This sample has some 77,000 clones, with roughly four fifths found just once. The sequencing input was peripheral blood. The receptor source for this set is a woman aged 70-85 years with acute or convalescent COVID-19.

The gene calls are TRBV27 and TRBJ1-6, with 8 bases fitting TRBD1. V lost 3 bases to trimming and J lost 9 bases; unmatched junction nucleotides: 7. This CDR3 comprises 15 residues. Germline lookup yields CDR1 MNHEY and CDR2 SMNVEV (reference sequence). Here the CDR3 reads CASSFGQGVGSPLHF. The DNA for the CDR3 is TGTGCCAGCAGTTTCGGACAGGGCGTTGGTTCACCCCTCCACTTT.

The V call is TRBV29-1, the J call TRBJ2-2; 8 bases match TRBD2. Germline V lookup: CDR1 SQVTM, CDR2 ANQGSEA. There are 13 residues in the CDR3. The V segment lost 6 bases and the J segment 6 bases; nucleotides outside the gene matches: 6. The chain's CDR3 is CSVAGRGAGELFF. CDR3 bases: TGCAGCGTCGCCGGGCGGGGGGCCGGGGAGCTGTTTTTT.

This clone was found once. The J gene is TRBJ1-5, the V gene TRBV10-3, with a possible D match to TRBD1 (6 bases). This CDR3 has 16 amino acids. With 0 bases removed from V and 7 bases from J, the gap between germline ends came to 16 bases. Per the germline V gene, CDR1 is ENHRY and CDR2 is SYGVKD. CDR3 nucleotides: TGTGCCATCAGTGAGTCCAGGGGCTTGTCTGAGCAGCCCCAGCATTTT. Its translation is CAISESRGLSEQPQHF.

V is TRBV5-1 and J is TRBJ1-1; unclear D gene. CDR1 and CDR2 from the germline V gene are SGHRS and YFSETQ. Trimming took 4 bases from V and 0 from J, leaving 13 bases between them. This CDR3 is built from 15 residues. As DNA, the CDR3 is TGCGCCAGCAGCCCCCTCGAGGGTGTGAACACTGAAGCTTTCTTT. Translated: CASSPLEGVNTEAFF. Full variable domain (rest looked up from reference TRBV5-1 and TRBJ1-1): KAGVTQTPRYLIKTRGQQVTLSCSPISGHRSVSWYQQTPGQGLQFLFEYFSETQRNKGNFPGRFSGRQFSNSRSEMNVSTLELGDSALYLCASSPLEGVNTEAFFGQGTRLTVV.

This rearrangement joins TRBV28 to TRBJ1-1; D unclear. Trimming stripped 3 bases from V and 1 base from J, with 9 bases between. Germline CDR1 and CDR2: MDHEN and SYDVKM. CDR3 length: 14 residues. The CDR3 DNA reads as TGTGCCAGCAGTTTGGAGTTAAGGAACACTGAAGCTTTCTTT. Protein: CASSLELRNTEAFF.

V usage is TRBV10-2 and J usage is TRBJ2-3; 9 nucleotides line up with TRBD2. With 0 bases clipped from V and 11 bases from J, the junction kept 6 bases outside the gene matches. Germline CDR1 reads WSHSY; CDR2 reads SAAADI. CDR3 length: 14 residues. CDR3 sequence reads: CASSESSGGVRQYF. In DNA, the CDR3 is TGCGCCAGCAGTGAGTCTAGCGGGGGTGTCAGGCAGTATTTT.

This chain uses TRBV28 with TRBJ2-1; 8 positions match TRBD2. The germline gives CDR1 MDHEN, CDR2 SYDVKM. The CDR3 contains 17 residues. V was clipped by 5 bases and J by 8 bases; unmatched bases: 17. CDR3 region: CASSPVAGGPNRDEQFF. The CDR3 DNA follows: TGTGCCAGCAGTCCTGTGGCGGGAGGACCAAATCGGGATGAGCAGTTCTTC.

The chain couples TRBV28 to TRBJ1-4, with 9 bases aligning to TRBD1. The CDR3 length is 17 residues. The V gene's germline CDR1 is MDHEN and CDR2 SYDVKM. V was pared by 4 bases and J by 7 bases, with 13 bases of the junction left unmatched. CDR3 coding DNA: TGTGCCAGCAGTTCCCCCCATCCGGGACAGGGAGGTGAAAAACTGTTTTTT. Protein product: CASSSPHPGQGGEKLFF.

The rearrangement links TRBV5-5 to TRBJ2-5; weak D call: TRBD2 (6 bases). The V end was cut by 1 base, the J end by 5 bases, with 12 bases between. This CDR3 is 14 amino acids long. Germline V gene sequence: CDR1 SGHKS, CDR2 YYEKEE (reference sequence). CDR3 nucleotides: TGTGCCAGCAGCTTGCCTGGGGGGACGGAGACCCAGTACTTC. It codes for CASSLPGGTETQYF.

This chain connects TRBV14 to TRBJ2-1; 9 bases match TRBD2. V lost 6 bases to trimming and J lost 4 bases; unmatched junction nucleotides: 7. The CDR3 runs to 15 residues. In germline, CDR1 is SGHDN, CDR2 FVKESK. The CDR3 region has the DNA TGTGCCAGCAGTCAGACTAGCGGATTTTACAATGAGCAGTTCTTC. Protein product: CASSQTSGFYNEQFF. Variable domain in full (rest from reference TRBV14 and TRBJ2-1): EAGVTQFPSHSVIEKGQTVTLRCDPISGHDNLYWYRRVMGKEIKFLLHFVKESKQDESGMPNNRFLAERTGGTYSTLKVQPAELEDSGVYFCASSQTSGFYNEQFFGPGTRLTVL.

The CDR3 nucleotides are TGCGCCAGCAGCCGTAACCTACAGGGGAGACACACTGAAGCTTTCTTT. Amino acid sequence: CASSRNLQGRHTEAFF. The chain joins TRBV5-1 to TRBJ1-1; the match to TRBD1 covers 7 bases. The CDR3 runs 16 residues. Germline V CDR1 and CDR2: SGHRS, YFSETQ. V gave up 4 bases and J gave up 3 bases; unmatched junction bases: 12.

V usage is TRBV27 and J usage is TRBJ1-2; the match to TRBD1 covers 9 bases. CDR3 length: 15 amino acids. The V and J ends lost 8 bases and 7 bases, in that order; junction bases with no gene match: 14. Germline V gene lookup returns CDR1 MNHEY and CDR2 SMNVEV (reference sequence). The CDR3 reads CASLPLTGGRRGYTF. The CDR3 bases are TGTGCCAGCCTGCCCCTAACAGGGGGCCGGCGTGGCTACACCTTC.

The rearrangement joins TRBV6-2 or TRBV6-3 to TRBJ1-5; D is unclear. Deletions cut 0 bases from V and 4 bases from J, with 7 bases between. The length of the CDR3 is 14 residues. The germline V gene encodes CDR1 MNHEY and CDR2 SVGEGT. The CDR3 sequence: CASSYSSRNQPQHF. DNA for the CDR3: TGTGCCAGCAGTTACTCGTCCAGAAATCAGCCCCAGCATTTT.

The J gene is TRBJ2-3, the V gene TRBV25-1; TRBD1 matches at 9 bases. Germline-derived CDR1 and CDR2 are MGHDK and SYGVNS. CDR3 length: 13 residues. The junction had 8 bases not matched to a gene; V was cut back by 10 bases and J by 6 bases. The CDR3 is CATRTGETDTQYF. The CDR3 region has the DNA TGTGCCACCAGGACAGGGGAGACCGATACGCAGTATTTT. Full variable domain (remainder filled in from reference TRBV25-1 and TRBJ2-3): EADIYQTPRYLVIGTGKKITLECSQTMGHDKMYWYQQDPGMELHLIHYSYGVNSTEKGDLSSESTVSRIRTEHFPLTLESARPSHTSQYLCATRTGETDTQYFGPGTRLTVL.

The CDR3 DNA reads as TGTGCCAGCTCTCACGGGGGATCAACTAATGAAAAACTGTTTTTT. This encodes CASSHGGSTNEKLFF. The chain joins TRBV18 to TRBJ1-4, with a weak D call TRBD1 (5 bases). Trimming cost V 6 bases and J 0 bases, with 11 bases left between them. Germline V gene data show CDR1 as KGHSH and CDR2 as LQKENI. This CDR3 is built from 15 residues. Filled out from reference TRBV18 and TRBJ1-4, the complete variable domain reads NAGVMQNPRHLVRRRGQEARLRCSPMKGHSHVYWYRQLPEEGLKFMVYLQKENIIDESGMPKERFSAEFPKEGPSILRIQQVVRGDSAAYFCASSHGGSTNEKLFFGSGTQLSVL.

This chain links TRBV4-2 with TRBJ1-4; D may be TRBD1 (5 bases). The CDR3 has 16 amino acids. Looked up from germline, CDR1 is LGHNA and CDR2 is YNFKEQ. V was pared by 0 bases and J by 11 bases, with 19 bases between. As DNA, the CDR3 is TGTGCCAGCAGCCAAGAACGAATGGGGACCGCGGGGAAACTGTTTTTT. It translates to CASSQERMGTAGKLFF.

J is TRBJ2-2 and V is TRBV4-2; TRBD2 agrees at 10 bases. The V gene end was trimmed by 4 bases and the J gene end by 3 bases; junction bases not matched to a gene: 5. There are 16 residues in the CDR3. Germline V lookup: CDR1 LGHNA, CDR2 YNFKEQ. CDR3 amino acids: CASSRDGLADTGELFF. CDR3 bases: TGTGCCAGCAGCCGTGACGGACTAGCGGACACCGGGGAGCTGTTTTTT.

The rearrangement joins TRBV5-4 to TRBJ2-1; D is perhaps TRBD1 (6 bases). Germline V gives CDR1 SGHNT, CDR2 YYREEE (reference sequence). CDR3 length equals 15 residues. V was clipped by 4 bases and J by 0 bases, with 11 bases between them. This chain's CDR3 is CASSGTLVSYNEQFF. In nucleotides, the CDR3 is TGTGCCAGCAGCGGGACACTCGTCTCCTACAATGAGCAGTTCTTC.

The CDR3 is CSVPSGRGYNEQFF. The CDR3 DNA reads TGCAGCGTTCCTAGCGGGAGGGGGTACAATGAGCAGTTCTTC. The chain combines TRBV29-1 with TRBJ2-1, with 12 bases matching TRBD2. CDR1 is SQVTM, CDR2 ANQGSEA, per germline. The CDR3 contains 14 residues. The ends lost 5 bases at V and 4 bases at J; junction bases unmatched: 3.

This clone was counted a single time. V and J are TRBV15 and TRBJ2-1; 9 bases are a match to TRBD2. The ends lost 5 bases at V and 5 bases at J; junction bases unmatched: 7. Germline V gene sequence: CDR1 LNHNV, CDR2 YYDKDF (reference sequence). CDR3 length: 15 residues. This CDR3 reads CATSQLAGVNNEQFF. The CDR3 DNA is TGTGCCACCAGCCAACTAGCGGGTGTAAACAATGAGCAGTTCTTC.

The chain uses TRBV7-2 and TRBJ1-1; 7 bases agree with TRBD1. The germline CDR1 and CDR2 sequences are SGHTA and FQGNSA. V lost 5 bases and J lost 2; bases outside the gene matches: 5. There are 14 residues in the CDR3. CDR3 region: CASSARQGNTEAFF. DNA of the CDR3: TGTGCCAGCAGCGCCCGACAGGGAAACACTGAAGCTTTCTTT.

This clone has just a few counts. The rearrangement uses TRBV11-3 and TRBJ2-7, with 9 nucleotides matching TRBD2. The J segment lost 0 bases and the V segment lost 0 bases, leaving 12 bases of the junction unmatched. Germline CDR1 is SGHNT and CDR2 is YENEEA. This CDR3 is built from 19 residues. The CDR3 DNA follows: TGTGCCAGCAGCTTAGAAAGGACTAGCGCCAAAGGGCCCTCCTACGAGCAGTACTTC. Translation: CASSLERTSAKGPSYEQYF.

This clone has only a few counts. This rearrangement joins TRBV6-6 to TRBJ2-7, with D maybe TRBD2 (5 bases). V gave up 7 bases and J gave up 5 bases, with 12 bases separating them. The CDR3 is 12 residues long. The V gene's germline CDR1 is MNHNY and CDR2 SVGAGI (reference sequence). The CDR3 sequence is CASKGVRDEQYF. The CDR3 DNA reads as TGTGCCAGCAAGGGAGTTCGGGACGAGCAGTACTTC.

V gene TRBV5-6 combines with J gene TRBJ2-7; D call uncertain. V lost 0 bases and J 10 bases, leaving 8 bases between the germline ends. The CDR3 spans 11 residues. Germline CDR1 SGHDT, CDR2 YYEEEE. The CDR3 nucleotides are TGTGCCAGCAGCTTGGGTGGGCACCAGTACTTC. Translated, it gives CASSLGGHQYF.

The rearrangement links TRBV18 to TRBJ2-1, with 12 bases matching TRBD2. Germline V gene lookup returns CDR1 KGHSH and CDR2 LQKENI. The V gene end was trimmed by 5 bases and the J gene end by 7 bases; junction bases not matched to a gene: 9. This CDR3 region has 16 residues. Here the CDR3 DNA reads TGTGCCAGCTCAGCGCCTAGCGGGAGGGCCGCGAATGAGCAGTTCTTC. It specifies CASSAPSGRAANEQFF. Full variable domain (missing parts from reference TRBV18 and TRBJ2-1): NAGVMQNPRHLVRRRGQEARLRCSPMKGHSHVYWYRQLPEEGLKFMVYLQKENIIDESGMPKERFSAEFPKEGPSILRIQQVVRGDSAAYFCASSAPSGRAANEQFFGPGTRLTVL.

This clone was detected only once. The genes are TRBV7-9 and TRBJ1-1; tentatively, D is TRBD1 (6 bases). Germline CDR1 reads SEHNR; CDR2 reads FQNEAQ (reference sequence). Trimming cost V 5 bases and J 10 bases, with 17 bases left between them. The CDR3 totals 13 residues. In nucleotides, the CDR3 is TGTGCCAGCAGCCCCGGGGTAGGGGGTGCAGCTTTCTTT. It codes for CASSPGVGGAAFF.

V and J are TRBV7-2 and TRBJ2-7; 10 positions agree with TRBD1. Germline lookup yields CDR1 SGHTA and CDR2 FQGNSA. This CDR3 contains 14 residues. The J segment lost 6 bases and the V segment lost 5 bases, leaving 7 bases of the junction unmatched. CDR3 DNA sequence: TGTGCCAGCAGCGCCGCCGGGACAGGGGCCGAGCAGTACTTC. Amino acid sequence: CASSAAGTGAEQYF.